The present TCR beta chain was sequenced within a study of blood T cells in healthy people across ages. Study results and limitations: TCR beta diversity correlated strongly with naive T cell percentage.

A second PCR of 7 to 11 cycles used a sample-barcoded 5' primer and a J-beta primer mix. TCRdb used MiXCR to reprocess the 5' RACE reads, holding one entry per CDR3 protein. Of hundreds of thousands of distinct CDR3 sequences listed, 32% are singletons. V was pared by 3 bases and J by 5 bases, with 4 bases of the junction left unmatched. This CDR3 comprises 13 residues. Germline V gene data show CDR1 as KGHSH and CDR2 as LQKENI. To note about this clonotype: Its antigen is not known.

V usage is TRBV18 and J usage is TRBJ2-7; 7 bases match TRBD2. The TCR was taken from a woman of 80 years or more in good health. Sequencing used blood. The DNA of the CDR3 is TGTGCCAGCTCACCCCGGGGGGTCGACGAGCAGTACTTC. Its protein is CASSPRGVDEQYF.